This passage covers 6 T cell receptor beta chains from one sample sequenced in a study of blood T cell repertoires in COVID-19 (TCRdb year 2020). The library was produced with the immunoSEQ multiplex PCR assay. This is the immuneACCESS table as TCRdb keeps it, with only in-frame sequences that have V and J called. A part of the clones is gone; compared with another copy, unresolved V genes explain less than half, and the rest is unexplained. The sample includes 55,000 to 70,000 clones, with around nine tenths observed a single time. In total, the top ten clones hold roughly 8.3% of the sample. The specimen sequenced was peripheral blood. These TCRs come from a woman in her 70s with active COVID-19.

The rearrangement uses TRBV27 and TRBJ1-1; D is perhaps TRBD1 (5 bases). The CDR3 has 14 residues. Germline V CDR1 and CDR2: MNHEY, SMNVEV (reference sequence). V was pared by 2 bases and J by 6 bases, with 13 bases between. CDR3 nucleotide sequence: TGTGCCAGCAGTTTACAGGGCTTGGGGTCTGAAGCTTTCTTT. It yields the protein CASSLQGLGSEAFF.

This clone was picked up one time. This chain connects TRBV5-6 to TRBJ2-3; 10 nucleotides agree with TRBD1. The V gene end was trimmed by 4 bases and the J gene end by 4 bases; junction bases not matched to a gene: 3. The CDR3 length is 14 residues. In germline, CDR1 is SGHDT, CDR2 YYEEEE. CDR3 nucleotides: TGTGCCAGCAGCGGGGACAGGGGATCAGATACGCAGTATTTT. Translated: CASSGDRGSDTQYF.

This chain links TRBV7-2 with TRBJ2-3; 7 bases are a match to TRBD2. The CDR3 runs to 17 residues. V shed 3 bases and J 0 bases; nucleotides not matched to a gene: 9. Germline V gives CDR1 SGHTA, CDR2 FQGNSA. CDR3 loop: CASSFRRGRPSTDTQYF. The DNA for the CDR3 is TGTGCCAGCAGCTTTCGACGCGGGAGACCTAGCACAGATACGCAGTATTTT.

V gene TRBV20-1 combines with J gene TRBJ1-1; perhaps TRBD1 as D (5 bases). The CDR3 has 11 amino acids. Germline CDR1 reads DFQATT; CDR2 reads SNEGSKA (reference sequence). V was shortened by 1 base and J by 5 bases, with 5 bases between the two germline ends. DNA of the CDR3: TGCAGTGCTAGAGGACAGACTGAAGCTTTCTTT. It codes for CSARGQTEAFF.

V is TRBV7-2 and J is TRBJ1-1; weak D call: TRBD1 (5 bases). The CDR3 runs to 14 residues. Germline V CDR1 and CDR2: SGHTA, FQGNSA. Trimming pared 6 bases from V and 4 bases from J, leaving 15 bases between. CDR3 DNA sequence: TGTGCCAGCAGGGGCGACTGGGGGGGCACTGAAGCTTTCTTT. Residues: CASRGDWGGTEAFF.

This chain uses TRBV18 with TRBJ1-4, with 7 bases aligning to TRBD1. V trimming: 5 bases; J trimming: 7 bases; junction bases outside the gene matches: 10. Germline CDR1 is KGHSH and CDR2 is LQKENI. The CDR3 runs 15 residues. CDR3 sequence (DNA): TGTGCCAGCTCAATAACAGGGGAAAGAGGTGAAAAACTGTTTTTT. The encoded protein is CASSITGERGEKLFF.